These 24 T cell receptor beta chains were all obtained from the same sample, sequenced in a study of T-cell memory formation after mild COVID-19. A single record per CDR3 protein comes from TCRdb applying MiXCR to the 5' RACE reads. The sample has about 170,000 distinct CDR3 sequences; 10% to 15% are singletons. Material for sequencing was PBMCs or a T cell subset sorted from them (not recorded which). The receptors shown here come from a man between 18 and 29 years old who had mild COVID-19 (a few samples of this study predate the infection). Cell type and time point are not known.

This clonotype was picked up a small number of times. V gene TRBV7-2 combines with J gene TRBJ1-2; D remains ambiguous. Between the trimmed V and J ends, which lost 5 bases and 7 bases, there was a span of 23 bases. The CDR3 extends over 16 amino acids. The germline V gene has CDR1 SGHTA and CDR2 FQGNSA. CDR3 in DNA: TGTGCCAGCAGCAGAAGGTGGGGTCCTCCGACCTCTGGCTACACCTTC. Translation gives CASSRRWGPPTSGYTF.

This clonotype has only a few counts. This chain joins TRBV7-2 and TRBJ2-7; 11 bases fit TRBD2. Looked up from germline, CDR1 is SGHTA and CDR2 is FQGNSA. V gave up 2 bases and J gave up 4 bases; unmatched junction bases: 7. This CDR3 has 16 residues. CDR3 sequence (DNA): TGTGCCAGCAGCTTATGGCTAGCGGGGGGTCCTTACGAGCAGTACTTC. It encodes CASSLWLAGGPYEQYF.

The CDR3, as DNA: TGTGCCAGCAGCCCCAAGTGGGAGACAAATGGCTACACCTTC. This encodes CASSPKWETNGYTF. This chain connects TRBV7-8 to TRBJ1-2; D gene unclear. CDR3 length equals 14 residues. Germline V gene data show CDR1 as SGHVS and CDR2 as FQNEAQ. The ends were cut back, 5 bases at V and 6 bases at J, with 16 bases in the middle.

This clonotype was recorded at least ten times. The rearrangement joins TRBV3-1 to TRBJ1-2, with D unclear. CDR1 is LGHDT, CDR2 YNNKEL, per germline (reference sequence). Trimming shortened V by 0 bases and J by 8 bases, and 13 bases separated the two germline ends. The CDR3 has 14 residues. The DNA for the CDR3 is TGTGCCAGCAGCCAAGACCCCCAGGTGCGGGGCTACACCTTC. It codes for CASSQDPQVRGYTF.

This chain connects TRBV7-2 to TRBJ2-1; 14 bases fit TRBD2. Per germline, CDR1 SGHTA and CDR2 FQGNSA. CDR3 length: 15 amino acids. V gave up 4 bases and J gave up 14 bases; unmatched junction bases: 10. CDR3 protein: CASSSIPRGLAGEFF. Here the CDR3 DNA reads TGTGCCAGCAGCTCTATCCCCCGGGGACTAGCGGGGGAGTTCTTC.

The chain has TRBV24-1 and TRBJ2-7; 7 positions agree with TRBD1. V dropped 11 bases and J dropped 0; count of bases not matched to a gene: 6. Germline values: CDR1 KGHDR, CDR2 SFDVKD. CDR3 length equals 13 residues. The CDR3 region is CANIRGSSYEQYF. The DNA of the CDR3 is TGTGCCAACATCAGGGGGAGCTCCTACGAGCAGTACTTC.

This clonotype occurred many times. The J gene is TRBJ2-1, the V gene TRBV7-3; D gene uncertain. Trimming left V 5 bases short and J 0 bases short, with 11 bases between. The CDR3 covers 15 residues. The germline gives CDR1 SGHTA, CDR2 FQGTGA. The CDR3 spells CASSPTGPSYNEQFF. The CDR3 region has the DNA TGTGCCAGCAGCCCCACCGGACCCTCCTACAATGAGCAGTTCTTC.

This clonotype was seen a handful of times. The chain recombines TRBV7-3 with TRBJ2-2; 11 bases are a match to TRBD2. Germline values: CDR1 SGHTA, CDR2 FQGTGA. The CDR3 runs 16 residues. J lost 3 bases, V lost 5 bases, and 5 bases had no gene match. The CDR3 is CASSLSGGAYTGELFF. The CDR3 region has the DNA TGTGCCAGCAGCCTTAGCGGGGGGGCCTACACCGGGGAGCTGTTTTTT.

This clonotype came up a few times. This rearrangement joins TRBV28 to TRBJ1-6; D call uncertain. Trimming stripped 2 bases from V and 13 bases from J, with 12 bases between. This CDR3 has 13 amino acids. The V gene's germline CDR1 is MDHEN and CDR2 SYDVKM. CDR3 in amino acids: CASSLTQQGPLHF. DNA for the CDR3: TGTGCCAGCAGTTTAACGCAGCAAGGGCCCCTCCACTTT.

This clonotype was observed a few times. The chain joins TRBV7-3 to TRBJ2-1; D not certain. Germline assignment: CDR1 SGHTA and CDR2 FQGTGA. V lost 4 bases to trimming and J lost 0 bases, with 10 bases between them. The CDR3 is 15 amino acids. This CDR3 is CASSSALSSYNEQFF. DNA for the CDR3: TGTGCCAGCAGCTCAGCATTAAGCTCCTACAATGAGCAGTTCTTC. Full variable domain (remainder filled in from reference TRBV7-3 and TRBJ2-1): GAGVSQTPSNKVTEKGKYVELRCDPISGHTALYWYRQSLGQGPEFLIYFQGTGAADDSGLPNDRFFAVRPEGSVSTLKIQRTERGDSAVYLCASSSALSSYNEQFFGPGTRLTVL.

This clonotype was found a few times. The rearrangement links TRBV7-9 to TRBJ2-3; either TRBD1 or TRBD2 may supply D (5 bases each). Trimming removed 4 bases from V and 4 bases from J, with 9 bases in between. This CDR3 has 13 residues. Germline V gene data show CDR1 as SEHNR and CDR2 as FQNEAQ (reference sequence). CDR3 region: CASSSGTPDTQYF. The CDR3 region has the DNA TGTGCCAGCAGCTCGGGGACCCCAGATACGCAGTATTTT. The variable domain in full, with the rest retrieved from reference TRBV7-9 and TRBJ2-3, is DTGVSQNPRHKITKRGQNVTFRCDPISEHNRLYWYRQTLGQGPEFLTYFQNEAQLEKSRLLSDRFSAERPKGSFSTLEIQRTEQGDSAMYLCASSSGTPDTQYFGPGTRLTVL.

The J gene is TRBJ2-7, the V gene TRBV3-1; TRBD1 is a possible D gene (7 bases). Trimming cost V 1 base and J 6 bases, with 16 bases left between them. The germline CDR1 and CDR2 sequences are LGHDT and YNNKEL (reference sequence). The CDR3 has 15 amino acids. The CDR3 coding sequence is TGTGCCAGCAGCCAAGCTGCGGGGACAGTCTCCGAGCAGTACTTC. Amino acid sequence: CASSQAAGTVSEQYF.

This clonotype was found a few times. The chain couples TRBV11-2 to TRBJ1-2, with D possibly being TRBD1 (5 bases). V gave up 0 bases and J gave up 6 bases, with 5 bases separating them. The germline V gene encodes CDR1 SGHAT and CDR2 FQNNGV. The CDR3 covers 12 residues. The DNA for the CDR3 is TGTGCCAGCAGCTTAGAGGGGGATGGCTACACCTTC. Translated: CASSLEGDGYTF.

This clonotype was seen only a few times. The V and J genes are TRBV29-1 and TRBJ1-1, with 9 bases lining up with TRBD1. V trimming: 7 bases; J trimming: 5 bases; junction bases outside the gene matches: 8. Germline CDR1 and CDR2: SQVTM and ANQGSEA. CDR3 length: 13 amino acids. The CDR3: CSGWTGVETEAFF. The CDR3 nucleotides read TGCAGCGGATGGACAGGGGTGGAGACTGAAGCTTTCTTT.

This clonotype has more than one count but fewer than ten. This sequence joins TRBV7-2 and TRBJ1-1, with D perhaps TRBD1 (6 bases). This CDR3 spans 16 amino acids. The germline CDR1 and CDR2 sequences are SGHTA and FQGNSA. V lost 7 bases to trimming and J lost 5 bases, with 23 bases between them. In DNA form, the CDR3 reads TGTGCCAGCACCACATTCGGGGGGCGCGGATCTACTGAAGCTTTCTTT. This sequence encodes CASTTFGGRGSTEAFF.

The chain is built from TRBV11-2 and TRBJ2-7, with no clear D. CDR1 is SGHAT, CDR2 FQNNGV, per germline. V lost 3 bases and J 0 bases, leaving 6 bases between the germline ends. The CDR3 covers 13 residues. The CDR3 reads CASSLASSYEQYV. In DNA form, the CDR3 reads TGTGCCAGCAGCTTGGCTAGCTCCTACGAGCAGTACGTC.

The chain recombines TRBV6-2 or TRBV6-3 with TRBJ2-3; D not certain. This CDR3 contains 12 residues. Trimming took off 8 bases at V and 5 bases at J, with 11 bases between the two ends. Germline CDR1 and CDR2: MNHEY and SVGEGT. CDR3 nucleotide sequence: TGTGCCAGCGCCCCTGGGGTAGATACGCAGTATTTT. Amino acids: CASAPGVDTQYF.

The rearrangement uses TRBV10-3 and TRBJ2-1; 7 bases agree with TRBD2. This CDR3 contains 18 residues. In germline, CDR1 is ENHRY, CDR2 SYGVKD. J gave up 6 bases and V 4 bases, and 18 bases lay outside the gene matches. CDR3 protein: CAISATPPLASVTNEQFF. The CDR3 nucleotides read TGTGCCATCAGTGCCACCCCCCCACTAGCGTCGGTAACCAATGAGCAGTTCTTC.

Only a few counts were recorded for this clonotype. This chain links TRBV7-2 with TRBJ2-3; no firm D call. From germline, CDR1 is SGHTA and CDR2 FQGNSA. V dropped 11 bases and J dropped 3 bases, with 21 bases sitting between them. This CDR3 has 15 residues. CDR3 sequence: CAVRALGVSTDTQYF. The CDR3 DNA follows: TGTGCCGTGCGAGCCTTAGGCGTCAGTACAGATACGCAGTATTTT.

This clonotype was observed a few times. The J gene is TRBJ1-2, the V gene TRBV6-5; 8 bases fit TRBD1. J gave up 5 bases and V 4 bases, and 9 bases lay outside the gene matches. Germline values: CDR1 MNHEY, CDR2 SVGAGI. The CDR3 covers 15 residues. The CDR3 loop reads CASSSWTGQRYGYTF. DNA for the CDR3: TGTGCCAGCAGTTCCTGGACAGGGCAGCGATATGGCTACACCTTC.

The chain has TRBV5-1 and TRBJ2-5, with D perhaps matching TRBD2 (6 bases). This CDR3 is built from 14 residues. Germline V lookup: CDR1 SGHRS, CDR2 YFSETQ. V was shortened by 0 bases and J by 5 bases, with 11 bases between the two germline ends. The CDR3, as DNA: TGCGCCAGCAGCTTGGCCCCGGGGGTGGAGACCCAGTACTTC. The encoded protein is CASSLAPGVETQYF.

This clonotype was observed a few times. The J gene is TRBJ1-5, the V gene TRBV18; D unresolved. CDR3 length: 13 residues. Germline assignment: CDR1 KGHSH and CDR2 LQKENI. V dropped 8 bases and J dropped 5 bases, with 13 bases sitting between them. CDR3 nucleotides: TGTGCCAGCGCCCCAGCTTCCGATCAGCCCCAGCATTTT. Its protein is CASAPASDQPQHF. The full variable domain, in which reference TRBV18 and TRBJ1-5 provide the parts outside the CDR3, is NAGVMQNPRHLVRRRGQEARLRCSPMKGHSHVYWYRQLPEEGLKFMVYLQKENIIDESGMPKERFSAEFPKEGPSILRIQQVVRGDSAAYFCASAPASDQPQHFGDGTRLSIL.

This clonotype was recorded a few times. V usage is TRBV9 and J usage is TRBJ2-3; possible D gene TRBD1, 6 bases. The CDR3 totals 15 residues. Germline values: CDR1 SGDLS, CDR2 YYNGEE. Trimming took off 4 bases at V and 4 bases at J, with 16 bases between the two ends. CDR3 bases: TGTGCCAGCAGCCCCCGACAGGACGATCCAGATACGCAGTATTTT. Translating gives CASSPRQDDPDTQYF.

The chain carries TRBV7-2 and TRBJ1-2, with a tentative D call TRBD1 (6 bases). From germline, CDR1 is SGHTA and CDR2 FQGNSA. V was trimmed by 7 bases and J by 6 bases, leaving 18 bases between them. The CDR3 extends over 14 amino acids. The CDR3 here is CASTPNGGPDGYTF. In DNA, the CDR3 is TGTGCCAGCACCCCAAACGGGGGGCCTGATGGCTACACCTTC.